These T cell receptor beta chains were read from a single sample in a study of T-cell memory formation after mild COVID-19. TCRdb itself ran the 5' RACE reads through MiXCR, one entry per CDR3 protein. The sample includes fewer than 50,000 distinct CDR3 sequences, roughly 9.8% of them seen just once. Sequencing was performed on PBMCs or a T cell subset sorted from them (not recorded which). These receptors were taken from an adult woman who had mild COVID-19 (a few samples of this study predate the infection). Cell type and time point are not known. Each CDR3 is given with its conserved first and last residue. A D gene is named only where the DNA matches it firmly. A row's size may be missing; if present it is once, few, many or a size class.

clone size,J gene,V gene,D gene,CDR3 protein,CDR3 DNA
.,TRBJ1-5,TRBV28,.,CASSFRGRHQPQHF,TGTGCCAGCAGTTTTCGGGGTCGTCATCAGCCCCAGCATTTT
few,TRBJ2-3,TRBV25-1,TRBD1,CASSGGDRAGETDTQYF,TGTGCCAGCAGTGGGGGGGACAGGGCAGGTGAGACAGATACGCAGTATTTT
many,TRBJ1-5,TRBV6-2/TRBV6-3,.,CASSYGWGNGNQPQHF,TGTGCCAGCAGTTACGGGTGGGGGAATGGCAATCAGCCCCAGCATTTT
.,TRBJ2-1,TRBV12-3/TRBV12-4,TRBD2,CASSPLAGGPYEQFF,TGTGCCAGCAGCCCACTAGCGGGAGGGCCGTATGAGCAGTTCTTC
.,TRBJ1-5,TRBV5-6,TRBD1,CASSREGASGNQPQHF,TGTGCCAGCAGCCGCGAGGGGGCATCGGGCAATCAGCCCCAGCATTTT
many,TRBJ2-7,TRBV14,.,CASSRSSTVNF,TGTGCCAGCAGCCGAAGTTCGACAGTGAACTTC
few,TRBJ2-2,TRBV20-1,.,CSASGQMNTGELFF,TGCAGTGCTAGTGGACAGATGAACACCGGGGAGCTGTTTTTT
many,TRBJ2-1,TRBV19,TRBD2,CASSGLAGGLNNEQFF,TGTGCCAGTAGCGGACTAGCGGGGGGCTTGAACAATGAGCAGTTCTTC
few,TRBJ2-3,TRBV6-6,TRBD2,CASSLAGGPRGTDTQYF,TGTGCCAGCAGTCTAGCGGGAGGGCCGAGAGGCACAGATACGCAGTATTTT
.,TRBJ2-4,TRBV3-1,.,CASSQDRAKNIQYF,TGTGCCAGCAGCCAAGATCGGGCCAAAAACATTCAGTACTTC
.,TRBJ2-5,TRBV10-2,.,CASASRGKETQYF,TGCGCCAGCGCCTCTCGCGGAAAAGAGACCCAGTACTTC
.,TRBJ2-2,TRBV24-1,.,CATSVPGTDYTGELFF,TGTGCCACCAGTGTCCCCGGGACCGACTACACCGGGGAGCTGTTTTTT
many,TRBJ2-2,TRBV5-5,.,CASSPRGPNTGELFF,TGTGCCAGCAGCCCCCGGGGCCCGAACACCGGGGAGCTGTTTTTT
few,TRBJ2-2,TRBV24-1,TRBD1,CATRGDRVNTGELFF,TGTGCCACCAGAGGGGACAGGGTGAACACCGGGGAGCTGTTTTTT
.,TRBJ2-7,TRBV12-3/TRBV12-4,.,CASSPNYEQYF,TGTGCCAGCAGTCCAAACTACGAGCAGTACTTC
.,TRBJ1-1,TRBV7-2,.,CASSLAAGVAEAFF,TGTGCCAGCAGCTTAGCGGCTGGGGTCGCTGAAGCTTTCTTT
.,TRBJ2-3,TRBV6-2/TRBV6-3,.,CASSLGLSDTQYF,TGTGCCAGCAGTCTGGGACTTTCAGATACGCAGTATTTT
.,TRBJ1-6,TRBV4-2,.,CASSLQGNNSPLHF,TGTGCCAGCAGCCTCCAGGGTAATAATTCACCCCTCCACTTT
.,TRBJ2-3,TRBV20-1,.,CSAISRSASYTDTQYF,TGCAGTGCTATCTCCAGGAGCGCCTCCTACACAGATACGCAGTATTTT
few,TRBJ2-7,TRBV20-1,.,CSAPFNSYEQYF,TGCAGTGCGCCGTTTAACTCCTACGAGCAGTACTTC
.,TRBJ2-1,TRBV12-3/TRBV12-4,.,CASSYRAGLAYNEQFF,TGTGCCAGCAGTTACAGGGCCGGACTAGCCTACAATGAGCAGTTCTTC
few,TRBJ2-5,TRBV27,.,CASSSHLQETQYF,TGTGCCAGCAGTTCGCATCTACAAGAGACCCAGTACTTC
many,TRBJ2-7,TRBV21-1,.,CASSKERDSEKAQYF,TGTGCCAGCAGCAAAGAGCGGGATAGCGAAAAGGCGCAGTACTTC
.,TRBJ1-2,TRBV7-9,.,CASSQRGGSGYTF,TGTGCCAGCAGCCAACGTGGTGGTTCTGGCTACACCTTC
many,TRBJ2-1,TRBV11-3,.,CASSLTRGPNNEQFF,TGTGCCAGCAGCTTAACACGGGGGCCCAACAATGAGCAGTTCTTC
many,TRBJ2-7,TRBV10-3,TRBD2,CAISESGSGYEQYF,TGTGCCATCAGCGAAAGCGGGAGCGGTTACGAGCAGTACTTC
many,TRBJ2-3,TRBV20-1,TRBD2,CSHTRGGEDTQYF,TGCAGTCACACCCGGGGAGGGGAAGATACGCAGTATTTT
many,TRBJ2-2,TRBV12-3/TRBV12-4,TRBD1,CASSPGQGITGELFF,TGTGCCAGCAGCCCGGGACAGGGAATCACCGGGGAGCTGTTTTTT
.,TRBJ2-3,TRBV27,.,CASRGPGDTQYF,TGTGCCAGCAGGGGGCCAGGGGATACGCAGTATTTT
few,TRBJ1-2,TRBV7-9,.,CASSSHSKGYGYTF,TGTGCCAGCAGCTCCCACTCCAAGGGCTATGGCTACACCTTC
few,TRBJ2-5,TRBV6-1,.,CASSPRLGQETQYF,TGTGCCAGCAGCCCCCGACTCGGCCAAGAGACCCAGTACTTC
many,TRBJ2-5,TRBV5-4,.,CASSQQETQYF,TGTGCCAGCAGCCAGCAAGAGACCCAGTACTTC
.,TRBJ1-1,TRBV18,TRBD1,CASSPDRGIPNTEAFF,TGTGCCAGCTCACCAGACAGGGGCATTCCGAACACTGAAGCTTTCTTT
few,TRBJ1-5,TRBV25-1,.,CASSESQGEGAYQPQHF,TGTGCCAGCAGTGAATCTCAGGGTGAGGGCGCGTATCAGCCCCAGCATTTT
.,TRBJ2-3,TRBV7-6,.,CASTPTFHPDTQYF,TGTGCCAGCACCCCGACATTCCACCCAGATACGCAGTATTTT
.,TRBJ1-3,TRBV5-1,.,CASSESSGNTIYF,TGCGCCAGCAGTGAGAGCTCTGGAAACACCATATATTTT
many,TRBJ2-1,TRBV7-6,.,CASSPSRGQIYNEQFF,TGTGCCAGCAGCCCCAGCCGCGGGCAGATCTACAATGAGCAGTTCTTC
many,TRBJ2-2,TRBV11-2,TRBD2,CASSLGGGATGELFF,TGTGCCAGCAGCTTGGGCGGGGGGGCCACCGGGGAGCTGTTTTTT
few,TRBJ1-2,TRBV18,.,CASSNTSTYGYTF,TGTGCCAGCTCCAACACCAGTACTTATGGCTACACCTTC
few,TRBJ1-4,TRBV5-1,.,CASSSPPGGTTNEKLFF,TGCGCCAGCAGCTCGCCCCCCGGGGGGACGACTAATGAAAAACTGTTTTTT
many,TRBJ2-2,TRBV29-1,.,CSVWNTGELFF,TGCAGCGTTTGGAACACCGGGGAGCTGTTTTTT
.,TRBJ2-7,TRBV5-1,.,CASSLGGGGSILYEQYF,TGCGCCAGCAGCTTGGGAGGAGGCGGCTCGATACTCTACGAGCAGTACTTC
many,TRBJ2-3,TRBV5-1,.,CASSLGQYTDTQYF,TGCGCCAGCAGCCTCGGACAGTACACAGATACGCAGTATTTT
few,TRBJ2-5,TRBV15,TRBD2,CATSTRAGEETQYF,TGTGCCACCAGCACACGAGCGGGAGAAGAGACCCAGTACTTC
many,TRBJ2-1,TRBV20-1,.,CSSRKGVREQFF,TGCAGTTCTAGGAAGGGGGTACGTGAGCAGTTCTTC